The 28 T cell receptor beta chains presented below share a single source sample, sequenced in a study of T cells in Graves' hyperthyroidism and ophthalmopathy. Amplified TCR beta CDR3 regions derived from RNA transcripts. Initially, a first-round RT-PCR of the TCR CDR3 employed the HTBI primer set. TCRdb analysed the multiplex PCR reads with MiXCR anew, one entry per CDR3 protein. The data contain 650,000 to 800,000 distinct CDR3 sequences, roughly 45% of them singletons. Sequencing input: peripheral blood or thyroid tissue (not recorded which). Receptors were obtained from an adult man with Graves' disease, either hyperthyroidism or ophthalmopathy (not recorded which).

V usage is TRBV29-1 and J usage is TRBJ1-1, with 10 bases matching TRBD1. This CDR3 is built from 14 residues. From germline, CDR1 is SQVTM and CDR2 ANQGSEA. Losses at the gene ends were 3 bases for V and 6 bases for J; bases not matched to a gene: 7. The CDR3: CSVEGTGVFAEAFF. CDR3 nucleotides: TGCAGCGTTGAGGGGACAGGGGTTTTCGCTGAAGCTTTCTTT.

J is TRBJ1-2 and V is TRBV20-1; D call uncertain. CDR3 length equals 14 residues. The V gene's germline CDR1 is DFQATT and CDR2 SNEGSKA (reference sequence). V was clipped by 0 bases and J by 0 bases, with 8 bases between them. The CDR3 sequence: CSARDVNSNYGYTF. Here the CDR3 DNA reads TGCAGTGCTAGAGATGTGAACTCTAACTATGGCTACACCTTC.

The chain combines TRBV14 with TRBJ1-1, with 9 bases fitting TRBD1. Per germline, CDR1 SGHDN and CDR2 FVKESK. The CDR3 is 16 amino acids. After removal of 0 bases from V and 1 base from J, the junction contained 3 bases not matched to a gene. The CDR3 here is CASSQDRDRENTEAFF. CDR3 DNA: TGTGCCAGCAGCCAAGATCGGGACAGGGAGAACACTGAAGCTTTCTTT.

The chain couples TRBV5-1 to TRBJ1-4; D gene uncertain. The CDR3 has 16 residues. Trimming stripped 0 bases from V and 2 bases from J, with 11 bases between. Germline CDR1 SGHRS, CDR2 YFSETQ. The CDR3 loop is CASSLAPPSTNEKLFF. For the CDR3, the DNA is TGCGCCAGCAGCTTGGCTCCACCGTCTACTAATGAAAAACTGTTTTTT.

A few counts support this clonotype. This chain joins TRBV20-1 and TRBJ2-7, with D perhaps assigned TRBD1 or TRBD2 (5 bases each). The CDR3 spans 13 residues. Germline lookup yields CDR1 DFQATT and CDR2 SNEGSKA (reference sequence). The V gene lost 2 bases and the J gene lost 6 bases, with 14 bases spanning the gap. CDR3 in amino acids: CSARNPGPGEQYF. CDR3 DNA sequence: TGCAGTGCTAGAAACCCGGGACCCGGCGAGCAGTACTTC.

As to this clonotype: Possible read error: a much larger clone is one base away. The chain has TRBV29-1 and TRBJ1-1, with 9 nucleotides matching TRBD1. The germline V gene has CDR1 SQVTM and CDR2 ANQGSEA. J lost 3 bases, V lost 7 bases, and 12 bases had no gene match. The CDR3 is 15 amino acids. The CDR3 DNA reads TGCAGCGCCACCCCCGGGACAGGGAGTTACACTGAAGCTTTCTTT. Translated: CSATPGTGSYTEAFF. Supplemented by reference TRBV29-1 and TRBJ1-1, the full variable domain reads SAVISQKPSRDICQRGTSLTIQCQVDSQVTMMFWYRQQPGQSLTLIATANQGSEATYESGFVIDKFPISRPNLTFSTLTVSNMSPEDSSIYLCSATPGTGSYTEAFFGQGTRLTVV.

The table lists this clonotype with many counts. The CDR3 sequence is CASSFSGGSTEAFF. The CDR3 DNA follows: TGTGCCAGCAGTTTCTCTGGGGGTAGCACTGAAGCTTTCTTT. V usage is TRBV6-5 and J usage is TRBJ1-1, with D possibly being TRBD1 (5 bases). The CDR3 runs 14 residues. Trimming stripped 4 bases from V and 4 bases from J, with 13 bases between. CDR1 and CDR2 (germline): MNHEY, SVGAGI.

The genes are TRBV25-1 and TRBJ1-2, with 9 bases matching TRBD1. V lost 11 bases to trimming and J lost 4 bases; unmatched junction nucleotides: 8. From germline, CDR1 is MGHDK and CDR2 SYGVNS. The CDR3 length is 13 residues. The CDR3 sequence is CARYRGLVYGYTF. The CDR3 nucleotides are TGTGCCCGGTACAGGGGGCTTGTCTATGGCTACACCTTC.

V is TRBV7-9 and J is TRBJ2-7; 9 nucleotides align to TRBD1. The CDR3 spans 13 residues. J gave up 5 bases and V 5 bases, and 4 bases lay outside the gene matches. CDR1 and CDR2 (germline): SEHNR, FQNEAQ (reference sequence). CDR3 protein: CASSPGQGHEQYF. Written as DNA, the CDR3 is TGTGCCAGCAGCCCGGGACAGGGTCACGAGCAGTACTTC.

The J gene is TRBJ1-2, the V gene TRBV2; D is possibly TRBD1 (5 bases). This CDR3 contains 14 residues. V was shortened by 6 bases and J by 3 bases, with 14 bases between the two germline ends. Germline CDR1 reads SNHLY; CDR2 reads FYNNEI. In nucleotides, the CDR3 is TGTGCCAGCAGAGTACTCGGGGGTGACTATGGCTACACCTTC. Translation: CASRVLGGDYGYTF.

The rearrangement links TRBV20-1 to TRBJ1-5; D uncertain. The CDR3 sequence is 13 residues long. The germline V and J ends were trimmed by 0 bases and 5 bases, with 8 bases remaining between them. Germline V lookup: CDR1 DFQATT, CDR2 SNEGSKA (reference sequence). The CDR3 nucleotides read TGCAGTGCTAGAGATAACGGGGATCAGCCCCAGCATTTT. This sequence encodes CSARDNGDQPQHF.

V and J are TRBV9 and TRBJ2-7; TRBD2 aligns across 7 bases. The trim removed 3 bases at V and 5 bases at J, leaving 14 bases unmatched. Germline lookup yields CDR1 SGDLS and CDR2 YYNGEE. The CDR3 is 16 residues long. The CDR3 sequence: CASSAGPSGSRNEQYF. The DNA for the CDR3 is TGTGCCAGCAGCGCGGGACCTAGCGGAAGTCGAAACGAGCAGTACTTC.

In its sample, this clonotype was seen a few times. The CDR3: CASSLVLAGTQETQYF. As DNA, the CDR3 is TGTGCCAGCAGCTTAGTACTAGCGGGGACCCAAGAGACCCAGTACTTC. The chain is built from TRBV7-2 and TRBJ2-5; 10 bases map to TRBD2. The CDR3 consists of 16 residues. Germline V CDR1 and CDR2: SGHTA, FQGNSA. The ends lost 1 base at V and 1 base at J; junction bases unmatched: 3.

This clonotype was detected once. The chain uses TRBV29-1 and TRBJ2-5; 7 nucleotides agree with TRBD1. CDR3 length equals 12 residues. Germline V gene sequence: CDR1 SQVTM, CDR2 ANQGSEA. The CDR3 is CSVSRGSETQYF. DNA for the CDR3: TGCAGTGTATCCAGGGGGTCGGAGACCCAGTACTTC.

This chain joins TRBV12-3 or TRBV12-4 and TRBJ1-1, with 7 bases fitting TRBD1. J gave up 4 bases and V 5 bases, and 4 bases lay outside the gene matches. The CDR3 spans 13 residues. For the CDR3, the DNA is TGTGCCAGCAGTCCCGGGACAGTCACTGAAGCTTTCTTT. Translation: CASSPGTVTEAFF.

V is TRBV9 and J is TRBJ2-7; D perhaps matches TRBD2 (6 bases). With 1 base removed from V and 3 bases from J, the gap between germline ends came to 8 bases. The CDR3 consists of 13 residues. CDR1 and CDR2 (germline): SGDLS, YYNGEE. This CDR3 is CASSVSGGYEQYF. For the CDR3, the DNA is TGTGCCAGCAGCGTATCCGGGGGCTACGAGCAGTACTTC.

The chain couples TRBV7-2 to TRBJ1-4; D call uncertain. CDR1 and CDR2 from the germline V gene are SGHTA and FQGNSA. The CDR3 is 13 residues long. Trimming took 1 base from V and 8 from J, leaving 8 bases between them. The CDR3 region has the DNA TGTGCCAGCAGCTTAGATTACGGGGAAAAACTGTTTTTT. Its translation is CASSLDYGEKLFF.

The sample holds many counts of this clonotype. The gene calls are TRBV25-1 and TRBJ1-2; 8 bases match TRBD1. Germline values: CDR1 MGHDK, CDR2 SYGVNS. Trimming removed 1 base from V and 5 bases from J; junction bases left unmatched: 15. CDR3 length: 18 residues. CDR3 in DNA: TGTGCCAGCAGTGAATCCGCAGGGGGCCGTCTAACTGGATATGGCTACACCTTC. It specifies CASSESAGGRLTGYGYTF.

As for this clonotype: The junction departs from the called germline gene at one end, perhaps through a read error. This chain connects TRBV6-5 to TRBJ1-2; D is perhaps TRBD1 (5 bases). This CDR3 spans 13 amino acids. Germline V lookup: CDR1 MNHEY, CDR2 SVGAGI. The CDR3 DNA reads TGTGCCATCAGTTACACCGGGGCCTATGGCTACACCTTC. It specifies CAISYTGAYGYTF.

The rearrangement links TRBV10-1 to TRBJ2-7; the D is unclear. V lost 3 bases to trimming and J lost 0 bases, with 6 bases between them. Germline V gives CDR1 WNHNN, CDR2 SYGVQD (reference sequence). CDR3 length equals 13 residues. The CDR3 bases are TGCGCCAGCAGTGATGGAGCCTCCTACGAGCAGTACTTC. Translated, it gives CASSDGASYEQYF.

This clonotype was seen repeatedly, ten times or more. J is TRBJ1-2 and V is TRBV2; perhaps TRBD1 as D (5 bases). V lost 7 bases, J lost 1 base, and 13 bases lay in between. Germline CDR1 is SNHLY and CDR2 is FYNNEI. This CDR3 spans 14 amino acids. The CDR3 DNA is TGTGCCAGCACCCCCAATCAGGGTAACTATGGCTACACCTTC. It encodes CASTPNQGNYGYTF.

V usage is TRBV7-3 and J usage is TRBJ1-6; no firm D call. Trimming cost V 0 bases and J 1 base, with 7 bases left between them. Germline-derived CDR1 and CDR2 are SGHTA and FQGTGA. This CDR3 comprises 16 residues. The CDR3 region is CASSLTGSSYNSPLHF. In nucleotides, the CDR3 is TGTGCCAGCAGCTTAACAGGGAGTTCCTATAATTCACCCCTCCACTTT.

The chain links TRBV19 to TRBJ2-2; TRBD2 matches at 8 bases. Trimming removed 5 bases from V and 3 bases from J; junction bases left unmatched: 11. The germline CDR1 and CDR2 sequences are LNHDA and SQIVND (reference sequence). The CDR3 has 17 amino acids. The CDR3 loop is CASSVGGTRAYTGELFF. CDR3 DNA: TGTGCCAGTAGTGTAGGGGGGACTAGGGCGTACACCGGGGAGCTGTTTTTT.

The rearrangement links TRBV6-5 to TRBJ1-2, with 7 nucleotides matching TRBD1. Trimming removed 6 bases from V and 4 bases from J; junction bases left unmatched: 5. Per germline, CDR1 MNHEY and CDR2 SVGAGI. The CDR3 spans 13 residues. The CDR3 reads CASSGTDSYGYTF. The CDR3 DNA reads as TGTGCCAGCAGCGGGACAGACTCCTATGGCTACACCTTC.

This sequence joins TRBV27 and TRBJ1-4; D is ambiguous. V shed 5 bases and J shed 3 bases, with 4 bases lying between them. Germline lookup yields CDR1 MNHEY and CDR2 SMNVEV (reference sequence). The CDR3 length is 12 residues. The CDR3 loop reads CASSGPNEKLFF. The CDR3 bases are TGTGCCAGCAGTGGACCTAATGAAAAACTGTTTTTT.

The CDR3: CASRVAGYGYTF. CDR3 in DNA: TGTGCCAGCAGGGTAGCGGGCTATGGCTACACCTTC. V usage is TRBV7-8 and J usage is TRBJ1-2; D not resolved. CDR3 length: 12 residues. Germline V gene lookup returns CDR1 SGHVS and CDR2 FQNEAQ. The V end was cut by 6 bases, the J end by 4 bases, with 9 bases between.

Here the CDR3 reads CASRAGTGSFQETQYF. CDR3 nucleotides: TGTGCCAGCAGGGCCGGGACAGGGTCTTTTCAAGAGACCCAGTACTTC. The rearrangement links TRBV2 to TRBJ2-5; 9 bases are a match to TRBD1. Per germline, CDR1 SNHLY and CDR2 FYNNEI. The CDR3 runs 16 residues. The junction had 10 bases not matched to a gene; V was cut back by 6 bases and J by 2 bases.

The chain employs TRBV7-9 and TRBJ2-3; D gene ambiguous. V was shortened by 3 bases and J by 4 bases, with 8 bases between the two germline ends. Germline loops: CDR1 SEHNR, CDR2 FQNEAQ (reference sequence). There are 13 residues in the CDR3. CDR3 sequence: CASSFGSADTQYF. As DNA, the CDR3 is TGTGCCAGCAGCTTTGGATCAGCAGATACGCAGTATTTT.